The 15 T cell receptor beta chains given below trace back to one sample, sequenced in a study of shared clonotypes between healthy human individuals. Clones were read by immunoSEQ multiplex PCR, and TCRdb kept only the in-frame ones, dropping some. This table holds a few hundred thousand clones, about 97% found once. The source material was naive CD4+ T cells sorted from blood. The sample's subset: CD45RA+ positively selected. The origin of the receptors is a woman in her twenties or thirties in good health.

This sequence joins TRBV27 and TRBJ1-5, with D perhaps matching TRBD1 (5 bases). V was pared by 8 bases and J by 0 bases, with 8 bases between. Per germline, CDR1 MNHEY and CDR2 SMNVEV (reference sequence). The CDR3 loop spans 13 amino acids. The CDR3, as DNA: TGTGCCAGCGGACACCTTAGCAATCAGCCCCAGCATTTT. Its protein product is CASGHLSNQPQHF.

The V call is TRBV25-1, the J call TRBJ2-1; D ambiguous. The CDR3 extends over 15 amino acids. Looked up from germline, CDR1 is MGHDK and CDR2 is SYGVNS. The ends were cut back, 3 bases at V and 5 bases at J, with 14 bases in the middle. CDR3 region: CASSDVGPKNNEQFF. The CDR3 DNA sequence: TGTGCCAGCAGTGATGTAGGGCCGAAGAACAATGAGCAGTTCTTC.

Here the CDR3 DNA reads TGTGCCAGCTCACCGATGGGTCCGCCACCGAACACCGGGGAGCTGTTTTTT. This gives the protein CASSPMGPPPNTGELFF. The genes are TRBV18 and TRBJ2-2, with unresolved D. The ends were cut back, 3 bases at V and 0 bases at J, with 14 bases in the middle. Germline-derived CDR1 and CDR2 are KGHSH and LQKENI. The CDR3 has 17 residues.

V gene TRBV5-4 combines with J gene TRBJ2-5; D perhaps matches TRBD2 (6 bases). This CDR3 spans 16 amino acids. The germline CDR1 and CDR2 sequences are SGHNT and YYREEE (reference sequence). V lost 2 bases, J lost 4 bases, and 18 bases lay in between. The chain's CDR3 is CASSLGVRDSRETQYF. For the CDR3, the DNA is TGTGCCAGCAGCTTAGGTGTGCGGGACTCTCGAGAGACCCAGTACTTC.

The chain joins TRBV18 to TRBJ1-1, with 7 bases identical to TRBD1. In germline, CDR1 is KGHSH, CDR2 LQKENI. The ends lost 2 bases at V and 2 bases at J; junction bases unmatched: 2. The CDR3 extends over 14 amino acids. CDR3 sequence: CASSPGGGNTEAFF. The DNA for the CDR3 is TGTGCCAGCTCACCAGGAGGGGGCAACACTGAAGCTTTCTTT.

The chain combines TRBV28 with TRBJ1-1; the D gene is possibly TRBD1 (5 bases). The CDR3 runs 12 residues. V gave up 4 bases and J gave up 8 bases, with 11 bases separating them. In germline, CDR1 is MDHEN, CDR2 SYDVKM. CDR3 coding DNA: TGTGCCAGCAGTTCAGGGACGAAAGAAGCTTTCTTT. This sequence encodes CASSSGTKEAFF.

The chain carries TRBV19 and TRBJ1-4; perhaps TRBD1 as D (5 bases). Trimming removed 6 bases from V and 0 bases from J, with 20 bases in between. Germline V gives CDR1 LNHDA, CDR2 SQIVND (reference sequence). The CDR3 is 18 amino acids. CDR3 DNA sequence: TGTGCCAGTAGCGTAGCAGGGAGGCCCCGTGCAACTAATGAAAAACTGTTTTTT. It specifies CASSVAGRPRATNEKLFF.

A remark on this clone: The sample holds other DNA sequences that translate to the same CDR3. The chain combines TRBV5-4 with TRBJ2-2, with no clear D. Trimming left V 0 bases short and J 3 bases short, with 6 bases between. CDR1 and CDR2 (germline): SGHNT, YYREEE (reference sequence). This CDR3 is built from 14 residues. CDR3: CASSLDSYTGELFF. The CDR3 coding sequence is TGTGCCAGCAGCTTGGATTCTTACACCGGGGAGCTGTTTTTT. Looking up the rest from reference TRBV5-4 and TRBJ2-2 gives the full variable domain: ETGVTQSPTHLIKTRGQQVTLRCSSQSGHNTVSWYQQALGQGPQFIFQYYREEENGRGNFPPRFSGLQFPNYSSELNVNALELDDSALYLCASSLDSYTGELFFGEGSRLTVL.

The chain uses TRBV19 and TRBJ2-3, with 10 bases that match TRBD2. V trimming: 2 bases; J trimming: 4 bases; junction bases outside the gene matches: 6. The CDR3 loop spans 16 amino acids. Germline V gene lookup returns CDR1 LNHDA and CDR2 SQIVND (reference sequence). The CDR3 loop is CASSIRVAGGADTQYF. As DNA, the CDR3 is TGTGCCAGTAGTATAAGAGTAGCGGGAGGTGCAGATACGCAGTATTTT.

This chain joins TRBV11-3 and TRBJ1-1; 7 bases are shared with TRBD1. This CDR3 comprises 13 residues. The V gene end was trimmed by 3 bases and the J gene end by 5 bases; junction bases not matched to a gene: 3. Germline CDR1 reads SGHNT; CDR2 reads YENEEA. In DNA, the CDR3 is TGTGCCAGCAGCTTTGCAGGGGGAACTGAAGCTTTCTTT. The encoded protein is CASSFAGGTEAFF. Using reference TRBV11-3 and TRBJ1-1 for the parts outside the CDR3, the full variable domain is EAGVVQSPRYKIIEKKQPVAFWCNPISGHNTLYWYLQNLGQGPELLIRYENEEAVDDSQLPKDRFSAERLKGVDSTLKIQPAELGDSAVYLCASSFAGGTEAFFGQGTRLTVV.

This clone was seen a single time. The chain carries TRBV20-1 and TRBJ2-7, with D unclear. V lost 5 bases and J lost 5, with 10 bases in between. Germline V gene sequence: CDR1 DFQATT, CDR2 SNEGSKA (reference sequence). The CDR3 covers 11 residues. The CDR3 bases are TGCAGTGCTCGTCTAGTGCACGAGCAGTACTTC. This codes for CSARLVHEQYF.

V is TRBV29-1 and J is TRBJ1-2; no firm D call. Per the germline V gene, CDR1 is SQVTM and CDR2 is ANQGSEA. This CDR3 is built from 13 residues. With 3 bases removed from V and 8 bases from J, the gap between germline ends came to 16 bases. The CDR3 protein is CSVEELEFSGYTF. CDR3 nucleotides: TGCAGCGTTGAGGAGTTGGAGTTCTCGGGCTACACCTTC.

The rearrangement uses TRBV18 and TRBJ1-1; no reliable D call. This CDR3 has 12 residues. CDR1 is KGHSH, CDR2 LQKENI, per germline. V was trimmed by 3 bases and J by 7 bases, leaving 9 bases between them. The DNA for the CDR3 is TGTGCCAGCTCACCGGCAGACGGTGAAGCTTTCTTT. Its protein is CASSPADGEAFF.

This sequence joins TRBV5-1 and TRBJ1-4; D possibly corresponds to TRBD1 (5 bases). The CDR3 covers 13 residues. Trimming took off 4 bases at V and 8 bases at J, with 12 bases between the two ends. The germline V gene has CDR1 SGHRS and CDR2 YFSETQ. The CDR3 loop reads CASSLGDAEKLFF. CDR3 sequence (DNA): TGCGCCAGCAGCCTTGGGGACGCCGAAAAACTGTTTTTT. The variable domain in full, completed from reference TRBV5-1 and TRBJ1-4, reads KAGVTQTPRYLIKTRGQQVTLSCSPISGHRSVSWYQQTPGQGLQFLFEYFSETQRNKGNFPGRFSGRQFSNSRSEMNVSTLELGDSALYLCASSLGDAEKLFFGSGTQLSVL.

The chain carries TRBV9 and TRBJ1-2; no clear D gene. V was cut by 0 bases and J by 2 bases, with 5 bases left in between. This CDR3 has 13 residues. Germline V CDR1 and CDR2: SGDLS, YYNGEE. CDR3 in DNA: TGTGCCAGCAGCGTAGTACAGAACTATGGCTACACCTTC. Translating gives CASSVVQNYGYTF.